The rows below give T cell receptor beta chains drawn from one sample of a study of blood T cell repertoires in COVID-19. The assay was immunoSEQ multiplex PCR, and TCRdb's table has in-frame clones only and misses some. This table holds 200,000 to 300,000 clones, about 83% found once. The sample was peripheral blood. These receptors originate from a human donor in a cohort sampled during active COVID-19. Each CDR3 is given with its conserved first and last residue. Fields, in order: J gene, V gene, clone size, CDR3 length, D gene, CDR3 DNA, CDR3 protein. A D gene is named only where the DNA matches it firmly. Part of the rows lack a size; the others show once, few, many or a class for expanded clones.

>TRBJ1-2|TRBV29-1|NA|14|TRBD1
TGCAGCGTGTTGGACAGGGGGCGTAACTATGGCTACACCTTC
CSVLDRGRNYGYTF
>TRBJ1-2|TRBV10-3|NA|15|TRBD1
TGTGCCATCAGTGAGTCCGGACAGGGGATTTATGGCTACACCTTC
CAISESGQGIYGYTF
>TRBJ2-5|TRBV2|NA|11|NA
TGTGCCAGCAGTCAGCAAGAGACCCAGTACTTC
CASSQQETQYF
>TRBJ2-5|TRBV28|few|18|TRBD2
TGTGCCAGCAGTTTAAGGGCTAGCGGGAGAAGGAAGGGTACGGCCCAGTACTTC
CASSLRASGRRKGTAQYF
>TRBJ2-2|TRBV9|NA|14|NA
TGTGCCAGCAGCGTAGAGAGGTACACCGGGGAGCTGTTTTTT
CASSVERYTGELFF
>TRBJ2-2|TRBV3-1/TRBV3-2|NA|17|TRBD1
TGTGCCAGCAGCCACGCAGACAGGGACGTTAAGGCCGGGGAGCTGTTTTTT
CASSHADRDVKAGELFF
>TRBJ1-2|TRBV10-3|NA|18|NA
TGTGCCATCAGTGAGTCCAAAGGGAGCTTTAGGACTAACTATGGCTACACCTTC
CAISESKGSFRTNYGYTF
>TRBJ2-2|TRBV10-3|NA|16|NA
TGTGCCATCAGTGAGCCGACAACGAGTGGCACCGGGGAGCTGTTTTTT
CAISEPTTSGTGELFF
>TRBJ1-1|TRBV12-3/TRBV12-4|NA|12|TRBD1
TGTGCCAGCAGACAGGGGACGGTTAAAGCTTTCTTT
CASRQGTVKAFF
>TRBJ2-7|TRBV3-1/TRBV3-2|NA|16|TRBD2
TGTGCCAGCAGCCAAGGGACGGGACTAGCGATGTACGAGCAGTACTTC
CASSQGTGLAMYEQYF
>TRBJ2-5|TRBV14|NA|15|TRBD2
TGTGCCAGCAGCCAAGCACAGCTAGCGGAAGAGACCCAGTACTTC
CASSQAQLAEETQYF
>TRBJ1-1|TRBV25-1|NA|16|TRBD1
TGTGCCAGCAGTGTTAGGGCAGGGGGTATGAACACTGAAGCTTTCTTT
CASSVRAGGMNTEAFF
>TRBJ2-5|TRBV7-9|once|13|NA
TGTGCCAGCAGTGGAAGTGGGCACGAGACCCAGTACTTC
CASSGSGHETQYF
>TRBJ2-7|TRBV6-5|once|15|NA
TGTGCCAGCAAAGGGGGTAAGGACAGCAACTACGAGCAGTACTTC
CASKGGKDSNYEQYF
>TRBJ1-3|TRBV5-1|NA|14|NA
TGCGCCAGCAGTTTAGACGGAGCTTCTGGCACCATATATTTT
CASSLDGASGTIYF
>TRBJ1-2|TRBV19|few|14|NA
TGTGCCAGTAGTAGAGGACAGTCCCACTATGGCTACACCTTC
CASSRGQSHYGYTF
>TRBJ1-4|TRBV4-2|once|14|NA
TGTGCCAGCAGCCAGAGAGGGGAGGGGGGAAAACTGTTTTTT
CASSQRGEGGKLFF
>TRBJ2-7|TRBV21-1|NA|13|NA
TGTGCCAGCAGCACACTAGCGCGGCACGAGCAGTACTTC
CASSTLARHEQYF
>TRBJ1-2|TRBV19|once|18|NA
TGTGCCAGTAGTGTTTCCCGGTCACGGTTAAGATCGAACTATGGCTACACCTTC
CASSVSRSRLRSNYGYTF
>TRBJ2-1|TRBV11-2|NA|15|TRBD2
TGTGCCAGCAGCTTTCTAGCGGGAGGACCCCCTGAGCAGTTCTTC
CASSFLAGGPPEQFF
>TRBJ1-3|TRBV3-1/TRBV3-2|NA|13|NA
TGTGCCAGCAGCCAACAGGCTGGAAACACCATATATTTT
CASSQQAGNTIYF
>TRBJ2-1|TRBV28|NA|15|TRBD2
TGTGCCAGCAGTCCCCGACTAGCGGGACGCAATGAGCAGTTCTTC
CASSPRLAGRNEQFF
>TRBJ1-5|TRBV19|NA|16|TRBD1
TGTGCCAGTAGTATGGTGGGACAGGGGGACGGAGGGCCCCAGCATTTT
CASSMVGQGDGGPQHF
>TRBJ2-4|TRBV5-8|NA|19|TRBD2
TGTGCCAGCAGCTTGGGGCTAGCGGGAGGAATGGCGTCAAAAAACATTCAGTACTTC
CASSLGLAGGMASKNIQYF
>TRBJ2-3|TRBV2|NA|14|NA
TGTGCCAGCAGTGATGCCGGGATCGCAGATACGCAGTATTTT
CASSDAGIADTQYF
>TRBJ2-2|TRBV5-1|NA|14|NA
TGCGCCAGCAGCTTGAACTACAACACCGGGGAGCTGTTTTTT
CASSLNYNTGELFF
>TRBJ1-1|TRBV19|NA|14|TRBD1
TGTGCCAGTAGTATAGATCGGACAGGGCCTGAAGCTTTCTTT
CASSIDRTGPEAFF
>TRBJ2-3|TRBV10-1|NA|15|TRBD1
TGCGCCAGCAGGCCCGGACAGGCAAGCACAGATACGCAGTATTTT
CASRPGQASTDTQYF
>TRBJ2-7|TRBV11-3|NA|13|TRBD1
TGTGCCAGCAGCCGCGACAGGGCCTACGAGCAGTACTTC
CASSRDRAYEQYF
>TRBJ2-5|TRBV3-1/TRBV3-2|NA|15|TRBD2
TGTGCCAGCAGCCATCCCGGGACGGGGGGAGAGACCCAGTACTTC
CASSHPGTGGETQYF
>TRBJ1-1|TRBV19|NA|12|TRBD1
TGTGCCAGTAGTATCCAGGGGGCAGCAGCTTTCTTT
CASSIQGAAAFF
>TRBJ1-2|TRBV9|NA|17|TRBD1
TGTGCCAGCAGCGCTGTAGGGACAGGGATTAGCAACTATGGCTACACCTTC
CASSAVGTGISNYGYTF
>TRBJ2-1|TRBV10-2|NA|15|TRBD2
TGCGCCAGCAGTGAGCCGGGACTAGGAGCCAGCGTGCAGTTCTTC
CASSEPGLGASVQFF
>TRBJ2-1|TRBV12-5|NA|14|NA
TGTGCTAGTGGTACCGGGACTCACGGCAATGAGCAGTTCTTC
CASGTGTHGNEQFF
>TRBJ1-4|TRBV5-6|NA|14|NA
TGTGCCAGCAGCTCTTGGGTGGAGGCGGAAAAACTGTTTTTT
CASSSWVEAEKLFF
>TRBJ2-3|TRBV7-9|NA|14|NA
TGTGCCAGCAGCTTTTCGGGCGGGACAGATACGCAGTATTTT
CASSFSGGTDTQYF
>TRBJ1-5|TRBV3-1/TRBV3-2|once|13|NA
TGTGCCAGCAGCCAAGGGGGGCCTCAGCCCCAGCATTTT
CASSQGGPQPQHF
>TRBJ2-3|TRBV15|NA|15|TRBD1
TGTGCCACCAGCAGAGGACAGGGGATCACAGATACGCAGTATTTT
CATSRGQGITDTQYF
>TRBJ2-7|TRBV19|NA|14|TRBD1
TGTGCCAGTAGTGTAGGGACAGACACCTACGAGCAGTACTTC
CASSVGTDTYEQYF
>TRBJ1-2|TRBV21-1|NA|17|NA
TGTGCCAGCAGCAAAGCTGCTGGTTACAGGGCTAACTATGGCTACACCTTC
CASSKAAGYRANYGYTF
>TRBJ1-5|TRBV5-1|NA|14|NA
TGCGCCAGCAGCCCAGGGACACGGAATCAGCCCCAGCATTTT
CASSPGTRNQPQHF
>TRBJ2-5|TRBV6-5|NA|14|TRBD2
TGTGCCACCAGCCGGGGGGGGGCGAAGGAGACCCAGTACTTC
CATSRGGAKETQYF
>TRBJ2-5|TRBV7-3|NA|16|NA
TGTGCCAGCAGCTTAGGAGGGCGGGGGCCCCAAGAGACCCAGTACTTC
CASSLGGRGPQETQYF
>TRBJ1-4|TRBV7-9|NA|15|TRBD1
TGTGCCAGCATTATGCCCGGGACAGGGGATGAAAAACTGTTTTTT
CASIMPGTGDEKLFF
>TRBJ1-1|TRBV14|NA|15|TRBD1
TGTGCCAGCAGCCTCCTAGGGGGCAGATACACTGAAGCTTTCTTT
CASSLLGGRYTEAFF
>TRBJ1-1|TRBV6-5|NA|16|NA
TGTGCCAGCAGTTCCTCCTATTTAGCTATGAACACTGAAGCTTTCTTT
CASSSSYLAMNTEAFF
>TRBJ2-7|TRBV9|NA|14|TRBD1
TGTGCCAGCAGCCCCCGGGACAGGTACTACGAGCAGTACTTC
CASSPRDRYYEQYF
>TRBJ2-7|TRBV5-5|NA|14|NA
TGTGCCAGCAGCTTGGGGGCGGGAATCGACGAGCAGTACTTC
CASSLGAGIDEQYF
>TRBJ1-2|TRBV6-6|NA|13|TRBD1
TGTGCCAGCAATTTAGACAGGGCTGCTGGCTACACCTTC
CASNLDRAAGYTF
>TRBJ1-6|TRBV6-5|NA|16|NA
TGTGCCAGCAGTTACGGCAGGGGACCACAGAATTCACCCCTCCACTTT
CASSYGRGPQNSPLHF
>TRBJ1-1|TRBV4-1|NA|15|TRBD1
TGCGCCAGCAGCCAGGGACAGGGGGGCGACACTGAAGCTTTCTTT
CASSQGQGGDTEAFF
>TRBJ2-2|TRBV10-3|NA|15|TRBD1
TGTGCCATCGGGTCTAGGACAGGCATTGGCGGGGAGCTGTTTTTT
CAIGSRTGIGGELFF
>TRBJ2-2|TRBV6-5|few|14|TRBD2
TGTGCCAGCAGTAACGGACTAGCTGCCGGGGAGCTGTTTTTT
CASSNGLAAGELFF
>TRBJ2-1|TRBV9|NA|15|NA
TGTGCCAGCAGCGCCACAGGGCTCTTCTACAATGAGCAGTTCTTC
CASSATGLFYNEQFF
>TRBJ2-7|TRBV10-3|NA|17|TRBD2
TGTGCCATCAGTGAGTCTTCGGGAGGGCTCTTATCCTACGAGCAGTACTTC
CAISESSGGLLSYEQYF
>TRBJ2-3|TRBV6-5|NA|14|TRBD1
TGTGCCAGCAGTTACACCCTGACAGGGGATACGCAGTATTTT
CASSYTLTGDTQYF
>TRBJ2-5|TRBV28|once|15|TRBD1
TGTGCCAGCAGATCCGGGACAGGGGATTTTGAGACCCAGTACTTC
CASRSGTGDFETQYF
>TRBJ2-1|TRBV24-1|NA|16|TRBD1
TGTGCCACCAGTGATCAAACCGGACAGGGGTTCATTGAGCAGTTCTTC
CATSDQTGQGFIEQFF
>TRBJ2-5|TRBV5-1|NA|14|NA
TGCGCCAGCAGCTGGGACTCGACCCAAGAGACCCAGTACTTC
CASSWDSTQETQYF